The T cell receptor (beta chain) described here comes from a study of T-cell reconstitution after alpha-beta-depleted transplantation in children. Unique molecular identifiers tagged the TCRbeta library. TCRdb analysed the PCR reads with MiXCR anew, one entry per CDR3 protein. The sample shows 400,000 to 500,000 distinct CDR3 sequences, about a tenth of them seen only once. This clonotype was seen a few times. This CDR3 has 15 residues. V shed 3 bases and J 0 bases; nucleotides not matched to a gene: 4. Germline V gene data show CDR1 as MGHRA and CDR2 as YSYEKL. This chain links TRBV4-1 with TRBJ2-5; 7 bases align to TRBD1. The source was PBMCs from the stem cell graft donor, collected from the stem cell graft. This receptor was taken from a human donor who donated a stem cell graft to a child with acute myeloid leukemia. CDR3 region: CASSQGDRDQETQYF. CDR3 bases: TGCGCCAGCAGCCAGGGTGACAGGGACCAAGAGACCCAGTACTTC.